This T cell receptor beta chain was recovered during a study of OX40 agonist ivuxolimab in advanced cancers. Sequenced by immunoSEQ multiplex PCR; TCRdb stores in-frame clones only, minus some. The sample lists about 88,000 clones, around 85% occurring once. CDR1 is MDHEN and CDR2 is SYDVKM in the germline V gene. The CDR3 covers 15 residues. V shed 5 bases and J 5 bases; nucleotides not matched to a gene: 7. The chain joins TRBV28 to TRBJ2-3; 10 bases fit TRBD2. This sequence originates from an adult with an advanced solid tumor such as melanoma, head and neck, liver or kidney cancer. Sequenced here: CD4+ or CD8+ T cells sorted from blood, sampled in a trial of the OX40 agonist ivuxolimab. CDR3 amino acids: CASSPSGGPRDTQYF. The CDR3 nucleotides are TGTGCCAGCAGTCCTAGCGGGGGCCCACGAGATACGCAGTATTTT. Full variable domain (remainder filled in from reference TRBV28 and TRBJ2-3): DVKVTQSSRYLVKRTGEKVFLECVQDMDHENMFWYRQDPGLGLRLIYFSYDVKMKEKGDIPEGYSVSREKKERFSLILESASTNQTSMYLCASSPSGGPRDTQYFGPGTRLTVL.